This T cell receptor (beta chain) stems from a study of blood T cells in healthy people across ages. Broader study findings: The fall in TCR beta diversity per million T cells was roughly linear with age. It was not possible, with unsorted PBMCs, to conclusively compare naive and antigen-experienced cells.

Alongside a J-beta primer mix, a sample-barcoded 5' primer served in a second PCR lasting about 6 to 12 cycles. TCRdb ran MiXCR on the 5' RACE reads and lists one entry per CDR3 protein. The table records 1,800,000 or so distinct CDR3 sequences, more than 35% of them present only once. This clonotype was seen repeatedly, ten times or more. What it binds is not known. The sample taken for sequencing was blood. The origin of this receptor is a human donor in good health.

The CDR3 here is CASSSTQGYEQYF. The CDR3 DNA follows: TGTGCCAGCAGCTCAACACAGGGGTACGAGCAGTACTTC. This chain joins TRBV7-2 and TRBJ2-7; TRBD1 aligns across 7 bases. Germline V gene data show CDR1 as SGHTA and CDR2 as FQGNSA. Germline trimming cut 4 bases from V and 4 bases from J; bases unmatched to any gene: 4. The CDR3 is 13 residues long.